Below, 5 T cell receptor beta chains from the same sample are listed, as sequenced in a study of beta chain features in type 1 diabetes. Reverse transcribing all isolated RNA meant expressed TCRB transcripts were sequenced. Assay: immunoSEQ multiplex PCR; the TCRdb copy retains only in-frame clones and omits some. Of about 270,000 clones in the sample, 14% were seen once. Sequencing input: naive CD4+ T cells from blood. The receptors shown here come from a middle-aged woman in good health.

J is TRBJ2-5 and V is TRBV19; D is ambiguous. The germline gives CDR1 LNHDA, CDR2 SQIVND (reference sequence). The CDR3 totals 15 residues. The ends were cut back, 7 bases at V and 2 bases at J, with 17 bases in the middle. CDR3 coding DNA: TGTGCCAGTACAGGCCTACACGGCTATCAAGAGACCCAGTACTTC. Residues: CASTGLHGYQETQYF.

This clone was observed a few times. The chain has TRBV7-8 and TRBJ2-6; no definite D call. This CDR3 region has 15 residues. V gave up 4 bases and J gave up 0 bases, with 7 bases separating them. Germline-derived CDR1 and CDR2 are SGHVS and FQNEAQ. CDR3 sequence: CASSSDTSGANVLTF. The DNA for the CDR3 is TGTGCCAGCAGCTCCGACACCTCTGGGGCCAACGTCCTGACTTTC.

This sequence joins TRBV2 and TRBJ2-1; 13 bases match TRBD2. J lost 2 bases, V lost 5 bases, and 6 bases had no gene match. Germline V CDR1 and CDR2: SNHLY, FYNNEI. The CDR3 totals 17 residues. In nucleotides, the CDR3 is TGTGCCAGCAGTAGGGGACTAGCGGGGACGACCTACAATGAGCAGTTCTTC. Translated, it gives CASSRGLAGTTYNEQFF.

The chain carries TRBV27 and TRBJ2-7; 7 bases are shared with TRBD2. Germline trimming cut 3 bases from V and 2 bases from J; bases unmatched to any gene: 7. The CDR3 totals 15 residues. In germline, CDR1 is MNHEY, CDR2 SMNVEV (reference sequence). CDR3 DNA: TGTGCCAGCAGTTTTACAGGCGGGGGTCCCTACGAGCAGTACTTC. Translation gives CASSFTGGGPYEQYF.

This clone has more than one count but fewer than ten. This chain links TRBV5-1 with TRBJ2-5; D unclear. The DNA end is more similar to TRBJ2-7, so the J call may be wrong. This CDR3 is built from 11 residues. Germline CDR1 SGHRS, CDR2 YFSETQ. Here the CDR3 reads CASSSGYEQYF. The CDR3 region has the DNA TGCGCCAGCAGCTCCGGGTACGAGCAGTACTTC.